These T cell receptor beta chains were read from a single sample in a study of glioma-infiltrating T cells after dendritic cell vaccination. TCRdb's table, derived via immunoSEQ multiplex PCR, lists solely in-frame clones and lacks some. This table holds 65,000 to 80,000 clones, roughly 79% found once. The sample was blood, taken before dendritic cell vaccination. These receptors were taken from a human donor with glioblastoma. Both conserved end residues are part of each CDR3. The D gene is left open where the match is weak. The size field is filled for only some rows; it gives once, few, many or a size class.

d_call	clone_size	j_call	v_call	cdr3_aa	cdr3_nt
TRBD1	.	TRBJ2-7	TRBV2	CASSEGTGAEQYF	TGTGCCAGCAGTGAAGGGACAGGGGCCGAGCAGTACTTC
.	.	TRBJ2-6	TRBV5-1	CASSLTASGANVLTF	TGCGCCAGCAGCTTGACAGCCTCTGGGGCCAACGTCCTGACTTTC
TRBD1	.	TRBJ1-5	TRBV7-2	CASSFDRDQPQHF	TGTGCCAGCAGCTTCGACAGGGATCAGCCCCAGCATTTT
.	.	TRBJ1-1	TRBV7-7	CASSLGPYTEAFF	TGTGCCAGCAGCCTTGGGCCATACACTGAAGCTTTCTTT
TRBD1	.	TRBJ1-1	TRBV7-6	CASSQAQGARTEAFF	TGTGCCAGCAGCCAGGCGCAGGGGGCGCGAACTGAAGCTTTCTTT
TRBD1	.	TRBJ1-1	TRBV7-9	CASSLEDRMNTEAFF	TGTGCCAGCAGCTTAGAGGACAGGATGAACACTGAAGCTTTCTTT
.	.	TRBJ1-1	TRBV6-4	CASSTDSATEAFF	TGTGCCAGCAGCACGGACAGTGCCACTGAAGCTTTCTTT
TRBD1	.	TRBJ1-2	TRBV5-4	CASSIQGAEGYTF	TGTGCCAGCAGCATTCAGGGGGCGGAGGGCTACACCTTC
.	.	TRBJ1-6	TRBV6-1	CASRETGSYNSPLHF	TGTGCCAGCAGGGAAACAGGTTCCTATAATTCACCCCTCCACTTT
TRBD2	.	TRBJ2-3	TRBV5-4	CASSLAGSGGADF	TGTGCCAGCAGCTTGGCGGGTAGCGGGGGGGCCGATTTT
TRBD1	once	TRBJ2-3	TRBV18	CASSPPGQESTDTQYF	TGTGCCAGCTCACCACCGGGACAGGAAAGCACAGATACGCAGTATTTT
TRBD2	.	TRBJ2-1	TRBV2	CASRGTSGGLNEQFF	TGTGCCAGCAGGGGGACTAGCGGGGGGCTCAATGAGCAGTTCTTC
.	.	TRBJ1-2	TRBV2	CASRNVEDGYTF	TGTGCCAGCAGGAATGTGGAGGATGGCTACACCTTC
TRBD1	.	TRBJ1-1	TRBV7-8	CASSLEGQTLNTEAFF	TGTGCCAGCAGCTTAGAGGGACAGACCCTGAACACTGAAGCTTTCTTT
.	.	TRBJ1-1	TRBV6-5	CASSERDNTEAFF	TGTGCCAGCAGTGAGAGGGATAACACTGAAGCTTTCTTT
.	.	TRBJ1-2	TRBV25-1	CASSEGGGGYTF	TGTGCCAGCAGTGAAGGCGGGGGCGGCTACACCTTC
.	.	TRBJ1-1	TRBV2	CASSTRTAVNTEAFF	TGTGCCAGCAGTACGCGGACAGCGGTGAACACTGAAGCTTTCTTT
.	.	TRBJ1-1	TRBV25-1	CASSAYTEAFF	TGTGCCAGCAGTGCCTATACTGAAGCTTTCTTT
.	.	TRBJ2-3	TRBV7-9	CASSPSQGSTDTQYF	TGTGCCAGCAGCCCCAGCCAGGGAAGCACAGATACGCAGTATTTT
TRBD1	.	TRBJ1-2	TRBV6-5	CASSYDRGNGYTF	TGTGCCAGCAGTTACGACAGGGGGAATGGCTACACCTTC
.	.	TRBJ1-2	TRBV27	CASGSLTGPNYGYTF	TGTGCCAGCGGGTCACTTACTGGGCCTAACTATGGCTACACCTTC
TRBD1	once	TRBJ2-3	TRBV2	CASRGGQGDNTDTQYF	TGTGCCAGCAGAGGAGGACAGGGGGATAACACAGATACGCAGTATTTT
.	.	TRBJ2-2	TRBV7-2	CASSSRQNTGELFF	TGTGCCAGCAGCTCCAGACAGAACACCGGGGAGCTGTTTTTT
.	.	TRBJ2-7	TRBV2	CASRPRGGSFGEQYF	TGTGCCAGCAGACCCCGAGGGGGTAGTTTCGGAGAGCAGTACTTC
TRBD1	.	TRBJ1-2	TRBV6-1	CATTGVENYGYTF	TGTGCCACCACAGGGGTAGAAAACTATGGCTACACCTTC
TRBD1	.	TRBJ1-2	TRBV19	CASMPDRTQPNYGYTF	TGTGCCAGTATGCCGGACAGGACCCAACCTAACTATGGCTACACCTTC
.	.	TRBJ1-6	TRBV5-6	CASSSTGARYNSPLHF	TGTGCCAGCAGTTCGACAGGAGCACGCTATAATTCACCCCTCCACTTT
.	.	TRBJ2-2	TRBV4-3	CASSQGTPNTGELFF	TGCGCCAGCAGCCAGGGGACACCGAACACCGGGGAGCTGTTTTTT
TRBD2	.	TRBJ2-3	TRBV6-1	CASSEPGLATDTQYF	TGTGCCAGCAGTGAACCGGGACTAGCCACAGATACGCAGTATTTT
TRBD1	.	TRBJ2-3	TRBV27	CASSLDRVTDTQYF	TGTGCCAGCAGTTTAGACAGGGTAACAGATACGCAGTATTTT
.	.	TRBJ1-6	TRBV6-6	CASSYGQLNSPLHF	TGTGCCAGCAGTTACGGGCAGCTAAATTCACCCCTCCACTTT